This TCR beta chain came from a study of CD8 T cells in Susac syndrome. The CDR3 has 14 residues. Germline CDR1 reads SQVTM; CDR2 reads ANQGSEA. V lost 0 bases and J 5 bases, leaving 14 bases between the germline ends. This clonotype was detected only a few times. The RNA, about 0.5 to 1 ug, was put through reverse transcription using random hexamers. Each CDR3 protein gets one entry after TCRdb re-called the immunoSEQ multiplex PCR reads with MiXCR. The sample has about 400,000 distinct CDR3 sequences, approximately 85% seen once. The chain has TRBV29-1 and TRBJ2-7; maybe TRBD2 (6 bases). The source is a human donor with multiple sclerosis. Sample: CD8+ T cells from PBMCs. CDR3 loop: CSVEDRGSGDEQYF. The CDR3 DNA follows: TGCAGCGTTGAAGATCGGGGGAGCGGAGACGAGCAGTACTTC.